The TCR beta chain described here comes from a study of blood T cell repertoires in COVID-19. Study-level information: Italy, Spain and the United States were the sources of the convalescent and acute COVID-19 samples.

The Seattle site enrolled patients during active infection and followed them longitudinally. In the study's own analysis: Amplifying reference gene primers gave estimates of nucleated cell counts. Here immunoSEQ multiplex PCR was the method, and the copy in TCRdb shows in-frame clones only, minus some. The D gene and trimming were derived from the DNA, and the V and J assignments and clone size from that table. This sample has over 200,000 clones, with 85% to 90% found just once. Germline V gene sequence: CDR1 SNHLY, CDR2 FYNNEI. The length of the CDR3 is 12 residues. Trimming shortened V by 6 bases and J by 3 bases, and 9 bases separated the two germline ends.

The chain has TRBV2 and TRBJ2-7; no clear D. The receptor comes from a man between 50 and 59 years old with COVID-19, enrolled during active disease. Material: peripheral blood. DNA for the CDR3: TGTGCCAGCAGGCTCCTAGACTACGAGCAGTACTTC. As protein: CASRLLDYEQYF.